These T cell receptor beta chains were read from a single sample in a study of T-cell reconstitution after alpha-beta-depleted transplantation in children. TCRdb fed the PCR reads into MiXCR, producing one record per CDR3 protein. Of 450,000 to 600,000 distinct CDR3 sequences detected, 10% appear once; the ten largest clones hold approximately 2%. The specimen comprised PBMCs, sampled before TCRalphabeta/CD19-depleted stem cell transplant. The receptors were gathered from a child under 10 years old with inherited bone marrow failure, due to receive a stem cell transplant. Each CDR3 is given with its conserved first and last residue. Fields, in order: CDR3 length, D gene, J gene, V gene, clone size, CDR3 DNA, CDR3 protein. The D gene is left open where the match is weak. Clone sizes are given selectively: once, few, many, or a class where the clone is expanded.

>14|NA|TRBJ1-2|TRBV29-1|many
TGCAGCGTTCCCCGGGACGCCTCCAACTATGGCTACACCTTC
CSVPRDASNYGYTF
>9|NA|TRBJ2-3|TRBV7-9|many
TGTGCCAGCAGCCCTACAGATAATTTT
CASSPTDNF
>16|NA|TRBJ2-6|TRBV28|NA
TGTGCCAGCAGTTTATTTGCCAATTGCGGGGCCAACGTCCTGACTTTC
CASSLFANCGANVLTF
>14|NA|TRBJ1-1|TRBV4-2|many
TGTGCCAGCAGCCAAGGTTCGGATCACACTGAAGCTTTCTTT
CASSQGSDHTEAFF
>15|TRBD1|TRBJ2-6|TRBV14|NA
TGTGCCAGCAGAGCAGGGGGCGCTGGGGCCAACGTCCTGACTTTC
CASRAGGAGANVLTF
>15|TRBD2|TRBJ2-7|TRBV10-2|few
TGCGCCAGCAACACCCGACTAGCGGACTACCTTAAGCAGTACTTC
CASNTRLADYLKQYF
>12|NA|TRBJ1-5|TRBV28|many
TGTGCCAGCAGTTATGACCGTCAGCCCCAGCATTTT
CASSYDRQPQHF
>14|TRBD1|TRBJ2-7|TRBV4-1|NA
TGCGCCAGCAGCCAAGTGGGGACAGGGAACGAGCAGTACTTC
CASSQVGTGNEQYF
>15|NA|TRBJ2-5|TRBV2|many
TGTGCCAGCAGTGAACTGGGTGGGGAAGGAGAGACCCAGTACTTC
CASSELGGEGETQYF
>14|NA|TRBJ1-5|TRBV7-9|many
TGTGCCAGCAGCTTTGGCAGGGATGGCCAGCCCCAGCATTTT
CASSFGRDGQPQHF
>14|NA|TRBJ2-3|TRBV5-4|few
TGTGCCAGCAGCTTGGCTCACAGCACAGATACGCAGTATTTT
CASSLAHSTDTQYF
>13|NA|TRBJ2-3|TRBV7-9|few
TGTGCCAGCAGCTGGGAGAATTGGGATGCGCAGTATTTT
CASSWENWDAQYF
>14|NA|TRBJ2-1|TRBV11-2|many
TGTGCCAGCAGCTTTTATAGCGGAGTCAATGAGCAGTTCTTC
CASSFYSGVNEQFF
>18|TRBD2|TRBJ2-4|TRBV12-3/TRBV12-4|few
TGTGCCAGCAGTTTAGTGCTAGCGGGACCGTTAGCCAAAAACATTCAGTACTTC
CASSLVLAGPLAKNIQYF